This T cell receptor beta chain comes out of a study of T cell repertoires in cytomegalovirus infection. Overall study context: Public TCR beta signatures marked donors with CMV infection and the matching HLA.

Whole-study findings and limits: Clonotypes of TCR beta that were HLA-C-restricted and CMV-specific dominated the ex vivo response. Cumulative public TCR beta family frequency identified CMV carriers with the relevant HLA.

With respect to this clonotype: The antigen is unknown.

TCRdb passed the reads through MiXCR, listing each CDR3 protein once. The sample has about 260,000 distinct CDR3 sequences, approximately 9.1% seen once. The V and J ends lost 8 bases and 6 bases, in that order; junction bases with no gene match: 10. Germline CDR1 WSHSY, CDR2 SAAADI. The CDR3 extends over 15 amino acids. The chain uses TRBV10-2 and TRBJ2-7; 13 bases align to TRBD2. The sequence came from a human donor in good health (CMV status not recorded). Some clones in this sample may be carry-over from other donors' samples. Sequencing was carried out using PBMCs. CDR3 region: CASRESGTSGTEQYF. In DNA form, the CDR3 reads TGCGCCAGCCGAGAATCCGGGACTAGCGGGACCGAGCAGTACTTC.